The 5 T cell receptor beta chains below come from one sample, sequenced in a study. One entry per CDR3 protein, called by TCRdb with MiXCR from the RT-PCR reads. This table has 550,000 to 750,000 distinct CDR3 sequences, 13% to 15% appearing once. The sample comprised memory CD4+ T cells from blood. The origin of the receptors is a female donor in good health, serving as a healthy control.

The chain recombines TRBV12-3 or TRBV12-4 with TRBJ2-2, with 11 positions matching TRBD1. V was clipped by 7 bases and J by 7 bases; unmatched bases: 8. The CDR3 consists of 15 residues. The CDR3 region is CASKTGQGAGGELFF. The CDR3 DNA reads as TGTGCCAGCAAGACTGGACAGGGGGCTGGCGGGGAGCTGTTTTTT.

This clonotype was observed a few times. The J gene is TRBJ2-2, the V gene TRBV20-1; 7 nucleotides agree with TRBD1. Looked up from germline, CDR1 is DFQATT and CDR2 is SNEGSKA (reference sequence). The trim removed 7 bases at V and 1 base at J, leaving 3 bases unmatched. This CDR3 has 13 residues. Here the CDR3 reads CSVWDRNTGELFF. In DNA form, the CDR3 reads TGCAGTGTCTGGGACAGGAACACCGGGGAGCTGTTTTTT.

This clonotype came up a few times. The CDR3 loop reads CATSDTGGTEAFF. In nucleotides, the CDR3 is TGTGCCACCAGTGATACAGGGGGCACTGAAGCTTTCTTT. This rearrangement joins TRBV24-1 to TRBJ1-1, with TRBD1 matching over 8 bases. With V trimmed by 3 bases and J by 4 bases, 0 bases remained unmatched. This CDR3 comprises 13 residues. The germline CDR1 and CDR2 sequences are KGHDR and SFDVKD.

The J gene is TRBJ1-1, the V gene TRBV28, with D possibly being TRBD1 (5 bases). V was pared by 10 bases and J by 5 bases, with 17 bases between. Germline loops: CDR1 MDHEN, CDR2 SYDVKM. This CDR3 has 13 amino acids. The CDR3 sequence: CATVNTGTTEAFF. The CDR3 coding sequence is TGTGCCACCGTTAACACGGGGACGACTGAAGCTTTCTTT.

This chain links TRBV20-1 with TRBJ1-5; 7 nucleotides line up with TRBD1. With 5 bases clipped from V and 7 bases from J, the junction kept 11 bases outside the gene matches. CDR3 size: 14 residues. CDR1 DFQATT and CDR2 SNEGSKA come from the germline V gene (reference sequence). The CDR3, as DNA: TGCAGTGCTGGCACCGACAGGGTAAGACAGCCCCAGCATTTT. Translating it yields CSAGTDRVRQPQHF.